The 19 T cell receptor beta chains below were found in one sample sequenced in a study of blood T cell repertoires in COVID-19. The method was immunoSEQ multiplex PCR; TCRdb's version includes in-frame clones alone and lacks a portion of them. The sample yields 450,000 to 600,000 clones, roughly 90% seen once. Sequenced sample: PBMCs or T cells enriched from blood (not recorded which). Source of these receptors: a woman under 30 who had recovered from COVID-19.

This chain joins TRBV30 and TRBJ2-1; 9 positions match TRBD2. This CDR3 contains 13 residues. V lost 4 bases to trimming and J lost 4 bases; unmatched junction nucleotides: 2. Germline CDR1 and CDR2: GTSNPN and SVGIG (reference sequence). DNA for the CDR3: TGTGCCTGGACTAGCGGGGCGTACAATGAGCAGTTCTTC. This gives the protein CAWTSGAYNEQFF.

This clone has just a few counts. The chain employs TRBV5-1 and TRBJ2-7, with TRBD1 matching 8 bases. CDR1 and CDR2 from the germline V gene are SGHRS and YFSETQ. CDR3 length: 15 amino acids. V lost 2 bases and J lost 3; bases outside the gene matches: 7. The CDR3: CASSLSGTGHYEQYF. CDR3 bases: TGCGCCAGCAGCTTATCCGGGACAGGCCACTACGAGCAGTACTTC. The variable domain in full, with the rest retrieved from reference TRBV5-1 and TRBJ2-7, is KAGVTQTPRYLIKTRGQQVTLSCSPISGHRSVSWYQQTPGQGLQFLFEYFSETQRNKGNFPGRFSGRQFSNSRSEMNVSTLELGDSALYLCASSLSGTGHYEQYFGPGTRLTVT.

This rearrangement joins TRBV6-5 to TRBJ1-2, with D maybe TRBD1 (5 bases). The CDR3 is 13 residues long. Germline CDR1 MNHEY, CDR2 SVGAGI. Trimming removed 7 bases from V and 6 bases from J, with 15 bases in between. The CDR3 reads CASNLMGGDGYTF. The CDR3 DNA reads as TGTGCCAGCAATTTGATGGGAGGGGATGGCTACACCTTC.

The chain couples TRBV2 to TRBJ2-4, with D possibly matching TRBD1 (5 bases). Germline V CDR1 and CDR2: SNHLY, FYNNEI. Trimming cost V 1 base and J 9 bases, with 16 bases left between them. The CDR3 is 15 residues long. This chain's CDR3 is CASSEGAGQGSIQYF. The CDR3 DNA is TGTGCCAGCAGTGAAGGGGCCGGGCAGGGCAGCATTCAGTACTTC. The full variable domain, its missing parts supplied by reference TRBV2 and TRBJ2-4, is EPEVTQTPSHQVTQMGQEVILRCVPISNHLYFYWYRQILGQKVEFLVSFYNNEISEKSEIFDDQFSVERPDGSNFTLKIRSTKLEDSAMYFCASSEGAGQGSIQYFGAGTRLSVL.

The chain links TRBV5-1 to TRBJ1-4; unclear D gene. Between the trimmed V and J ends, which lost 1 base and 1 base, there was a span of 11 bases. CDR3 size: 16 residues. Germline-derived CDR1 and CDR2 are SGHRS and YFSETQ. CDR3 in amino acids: CASSLLPRVTNEKLFF. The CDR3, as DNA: TGCGCCAGCAGCTTGTTGCCCCGGGTAACTAATGAAAAACTGTTTTTT.

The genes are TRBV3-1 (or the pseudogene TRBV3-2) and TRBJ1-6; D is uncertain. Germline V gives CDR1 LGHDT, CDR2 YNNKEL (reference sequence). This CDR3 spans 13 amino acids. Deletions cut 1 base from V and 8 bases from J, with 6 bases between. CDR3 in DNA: TGTGCCAGCAGCCAAGCTCGCGATTCACCCCTCCACTTT. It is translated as CASSQARDSPLHF.

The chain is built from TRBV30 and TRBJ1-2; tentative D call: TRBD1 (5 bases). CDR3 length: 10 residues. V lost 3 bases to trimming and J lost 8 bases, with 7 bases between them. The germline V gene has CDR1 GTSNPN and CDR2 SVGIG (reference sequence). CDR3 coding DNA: TGTGCCTGGAGGCAGGGAGGCTACACCTTC. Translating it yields CAWRQGGYTF.

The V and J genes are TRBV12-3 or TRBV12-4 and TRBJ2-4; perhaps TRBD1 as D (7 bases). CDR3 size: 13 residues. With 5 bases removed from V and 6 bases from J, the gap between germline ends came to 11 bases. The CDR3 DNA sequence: TGTGCCAGCAGTCGCGGGACAGTAAACATTCAGTACTTC. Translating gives CASSRGTVNIQYF.

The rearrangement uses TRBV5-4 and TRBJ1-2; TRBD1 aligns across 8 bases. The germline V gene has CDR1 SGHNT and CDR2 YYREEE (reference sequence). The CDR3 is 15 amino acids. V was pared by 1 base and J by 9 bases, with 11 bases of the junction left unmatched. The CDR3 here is CASSLSRTGQDRYTF. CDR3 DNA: TGTGCCAGCAGCTTGTCTAGGACAGGGCAGGACCGCTACACCTTC.

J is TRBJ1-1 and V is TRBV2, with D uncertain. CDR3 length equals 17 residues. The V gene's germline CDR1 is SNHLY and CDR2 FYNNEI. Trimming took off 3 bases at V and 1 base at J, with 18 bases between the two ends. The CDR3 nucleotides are TGTGCCAGCAGTGACTCTTTCCGCGGAAGTGGGAACACTGAAGCTTTCTTT. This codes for CASSDSFRGSGNTEAFF.

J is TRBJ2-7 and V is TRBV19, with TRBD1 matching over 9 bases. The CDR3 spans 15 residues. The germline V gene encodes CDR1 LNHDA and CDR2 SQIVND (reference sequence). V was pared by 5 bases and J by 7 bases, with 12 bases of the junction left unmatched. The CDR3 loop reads CASSPGTGRSREQYF. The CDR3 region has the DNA TGTGCCAGTAGTCCCGGGACAGGGAGAAGTAGAGAGCAGTACTTC.

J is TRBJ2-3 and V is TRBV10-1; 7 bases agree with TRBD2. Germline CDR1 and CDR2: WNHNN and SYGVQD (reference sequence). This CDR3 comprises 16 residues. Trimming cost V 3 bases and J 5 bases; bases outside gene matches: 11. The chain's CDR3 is CASSEASGSGVDTQYF. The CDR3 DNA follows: TGCGCCAGCAGTGAAGCTTCGGGGAGCGGGGTAGATACGCAGTATTTT.

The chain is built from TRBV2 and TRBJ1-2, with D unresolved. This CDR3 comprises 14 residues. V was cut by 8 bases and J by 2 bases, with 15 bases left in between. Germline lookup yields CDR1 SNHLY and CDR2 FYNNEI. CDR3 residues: CASESGTLNYGYTF. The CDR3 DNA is TGTGCCAGCGAAAGCGGCACCCTAAACTATGGCTACACCTTC.

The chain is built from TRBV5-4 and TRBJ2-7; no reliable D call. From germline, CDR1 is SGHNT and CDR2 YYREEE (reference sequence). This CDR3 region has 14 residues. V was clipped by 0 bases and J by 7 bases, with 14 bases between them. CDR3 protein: CASSLEPTTREQYF. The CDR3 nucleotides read TGTGCCAGCAGCTTGGAACCTACTACGAGGGAGCAGTACTTC.

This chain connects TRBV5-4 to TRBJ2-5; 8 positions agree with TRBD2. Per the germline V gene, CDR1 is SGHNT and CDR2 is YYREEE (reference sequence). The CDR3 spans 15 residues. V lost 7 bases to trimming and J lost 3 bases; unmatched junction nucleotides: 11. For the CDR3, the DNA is TGTGCCAGCGGAAGCGGGGGCCTGAAAAAAGAGACCCAGTACTTC. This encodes CASGSGGLKKETQYF. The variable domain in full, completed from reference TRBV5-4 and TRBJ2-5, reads ETGVTQSPTHLIKTRGQQVTLRCSSQSGHNTVSWYQQALGQGPQFIFQYYREEENGRGNFPPRFSGLQFPNYSSELNVNALELDDSALYLCASGSGGLKKETQYFGPGTRLLVL.

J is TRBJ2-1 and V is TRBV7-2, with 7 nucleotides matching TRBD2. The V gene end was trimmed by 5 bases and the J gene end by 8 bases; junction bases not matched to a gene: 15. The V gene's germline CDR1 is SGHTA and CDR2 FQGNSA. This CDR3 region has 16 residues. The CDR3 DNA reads TGTGCCAGCAGCCCCCCCCAACGGAGGGAGGGCGATGAGCAGTTCTTC. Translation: CASSPPQRREGDEQFF.

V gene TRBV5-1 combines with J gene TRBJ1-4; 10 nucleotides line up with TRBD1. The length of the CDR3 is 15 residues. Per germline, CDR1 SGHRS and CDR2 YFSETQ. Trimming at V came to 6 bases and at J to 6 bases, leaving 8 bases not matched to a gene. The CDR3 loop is CASTPQGTGDEKLFF. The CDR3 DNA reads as TGCGCCAGCACCCCCCAGGGGACAGGGGATGAAAAACTGTTTTTT.

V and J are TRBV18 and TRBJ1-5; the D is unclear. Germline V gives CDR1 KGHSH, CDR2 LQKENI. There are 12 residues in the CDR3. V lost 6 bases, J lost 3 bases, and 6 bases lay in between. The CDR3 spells CASSDNNQPQHF. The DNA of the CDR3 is TGTGCCAGCTCTGACAACAATCAGCCCCAGCATTTT.

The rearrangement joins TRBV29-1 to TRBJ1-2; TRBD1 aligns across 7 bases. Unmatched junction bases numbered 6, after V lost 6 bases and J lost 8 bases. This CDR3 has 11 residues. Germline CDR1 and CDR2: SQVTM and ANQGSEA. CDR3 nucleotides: TGCAGCGTCGCCCAGGGGGTAGGCTACACCTTC. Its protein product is CSVAQGVGYTF.